The subject of this entry is one TCR beta chain. This clonotype was seen at least ten times. This receptor's antigen is unknown. One base away there is no much larger clone; base qualities are not given. From the germline V gene, CDR1 is SGHTA and CDR2 is FQGTGA. CDR3 length: 15 amino acids, cysteine to phenylalanine. The kept DNA is CDR3 alone, 45 bases in frame from the first base. V and J lose 6 bases and 8 bases, and a span of 22 bases separates them. Stable Graves' hyperthyroidism was defined as no progression to ophthalmopathy during 18 months of follow-up. Hyperthyroidism patients were newly diagnosed, with disease duration under 2 months, and aged 18 to 65 years. Exclusion was applied to patients with uncontrolled infections, other autoimmune diseases, pregnancy or lactation. Diagnoses relied on clinical symptoms, serum thyroxine and TRAb, thyroid ultrasound and orbital computed tomography. PBMCs were isolated from roughly 10 ml of fresh peripheral blood by Ficoll-Paque density gradient centrifugation. Total RNA was extracted with Trizol reagent, and quality was checked on an Agilent 2100 Bioanalyzer.

The entry originates in a study of T cells in Graves' hyperthyroidism and ophthalmopathy (dated by TCRdb to the late 2010s). Context from the whole study: Peripheral blood samples were taken at the time of initial diagnosis, prior to any treatment. To identify distinguishing TCR V-J signatures, a discovery cohort of about a hundred patients was used, comprising roughly 45 with Graves' ophthalmopathy and around 57 with stable Graves' hyperthyroidism. Prospective prediction of ophthalmopathy was tested in an independent validation cohort of some 20 hyperthyroidism patients and roughly 16 patients who later progressed to ophthalmopathy. The approximately 100 discovery patients were divided at random into training and test sets in a 7:3 ratio. In addition, the study compared T-cell repertoires in thyroid tissue and in blood from about six Graves' hyperthyroidism patients. After blood sampling, hyperthyroidism patients were treated with methimazole at a starting dose of 30 mg daily, and ophthalmopathy patients were treated with high-dose intravenous methylprednisolone. The paper reports TCR Vbeta CDR3 sequencing of some 140 peripheral blood samples: around 41 ophthalmopathy, 75 to 80 hyperthyroidism and about 17 progressor patients. General study outcomes and caveats: Sample size was not statistically predetermined, and blinding of investigators to group allocation was not performed. In validation, the model predicted progression to ophthalmopathy with roughly 70% sensitivity and approximately 74% specificity, a median of 6.5 months before onset. Most expanded thyroid clonotypes (frequency above 0.001) were also detected in blood, suggesting blood repertoires may reflect thyroid immune responses. Ophthalmopathy was separated from stable hyperthyroidism by a 13 V-J signature model, with approximately 89% sensitivity and approximately 81% specificity obtained in cross-validation and 80%/75% obtained in testing.

TCR beta CDR3 regions were amplified from RNA transcripts. The TCR CDR3 was subjected to a first round of RT-PCR using the HTBI primer set and the Qiagen OneStep RT-PCR kit. A second multiplex PCR round built the libraries, followed by size selection and purification. The libraries were sequenced on an Illumina HiSeq2000 using paired-end 100 bp reads. Regarding the original processing steps: SOAPnuke was used to process the raw data, removing reads that contained adapters or uncalled bases, had a mean Phred below 15, or lacked an exact match to the constant primer or identifier. High-quality paired reads were merged using COPE v1.2.5, and each unique nucleotide sequence was defined as a clonotype. Clonotypes were aligned to IMGT TRBV, TRBD and TRBJ reference segments using MiTCR v1.1. The analysis included only V-J combinations with a frequency above 0.0001, which together covered approximately 99% of the repertoires. The TCS score was defined as F50 (clonal expansion) divided by E x V (chaos), with BLOSUM62-based TCRdist calculated between CDR3 peptides within each V-J. Welch's t-statistics and random forest reduced around 550 V-J features to 10 to 15, which were used in a naive Bayes classifier (R e1071). Thyroid-blood repertoire similarity was quantified with the Morisita-Horn index. Using fastp trimming at Q25 and MiXCR clonotype assembly, TCRdb reanalyzed the public sequencing data and kept in-frame beta chains. Identical CDR3 protein sequences are pooled into one entry, listed with their most common genes and DNA. The V and J calls here are based on TCRdb, not the publication. The sample table records about 840,000 distinct CDR3 sequences; 38% of these occur just once. 7.5% to 9.5% of the sample lies in the top ten.

The chain uses TRBV7-3 and TRBJ1-2, with an unclear D gene assignment. Sequenced sample: blood. This clonotype was obtained from a man between 18 and 29 years old with Graves' hyperthyroidism. The CDR3 is CASRPRWTVSRGYTF. The DNA sequence follows: TGTGCCAGCAGACCCCGCTGGACGGTCTCCCGCGGCTACACCTTC.